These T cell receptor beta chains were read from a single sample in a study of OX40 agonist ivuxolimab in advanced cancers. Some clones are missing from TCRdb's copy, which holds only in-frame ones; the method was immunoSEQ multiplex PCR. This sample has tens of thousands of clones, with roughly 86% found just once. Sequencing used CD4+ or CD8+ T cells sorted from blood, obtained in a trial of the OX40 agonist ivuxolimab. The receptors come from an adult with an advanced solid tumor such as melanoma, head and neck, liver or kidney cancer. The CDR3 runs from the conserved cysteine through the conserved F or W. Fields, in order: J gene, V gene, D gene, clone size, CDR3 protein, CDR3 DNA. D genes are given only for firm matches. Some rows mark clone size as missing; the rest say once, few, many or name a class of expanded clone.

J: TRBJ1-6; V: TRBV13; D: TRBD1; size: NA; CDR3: CASSLQGASSPLHF; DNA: TGTGCCAGCAGCTTACAGGGGGCAAGCTCACCCCTCCACTTT
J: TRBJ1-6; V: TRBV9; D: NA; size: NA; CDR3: CASSVVGSDSPLHF; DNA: TGTGCCAGCAGCGTAGTAGGGTCTGATTCACCCCTCCACTTT
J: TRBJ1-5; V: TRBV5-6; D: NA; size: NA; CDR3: CASSGGLMGNQPQHF; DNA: TGTGCCAGCAGCGGCGGGTTGATGGGCAATCAGCCCCAGCATTTT
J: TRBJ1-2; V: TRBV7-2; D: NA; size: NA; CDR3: CASSLQRIGYTF; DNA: TGTGCCAGCAGCCTCCAGAGAATTGGCTACACCTTC
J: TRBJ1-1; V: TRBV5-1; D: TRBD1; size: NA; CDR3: CASSPREGGVDEAFF; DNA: TGCGCCAGCAGCCCCCGGGAAGGGGGCGTAGATGAAGCTTTCTTT
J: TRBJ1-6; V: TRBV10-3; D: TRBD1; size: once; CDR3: CAIRLGQDNSPLHF; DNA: TGTGCCATCAGGCTGGGACAGGATAATTCACCCCTCCACTTT
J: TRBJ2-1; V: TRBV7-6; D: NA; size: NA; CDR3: CASSLGGPYNEQFF; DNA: TGTGCCAGCAGCTTAGGGGGTCCCTACAATGAGCAGTTCTTC
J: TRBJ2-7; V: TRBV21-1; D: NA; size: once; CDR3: CASNRNPLPRYEQYF; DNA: TGTGCCAGCAACAGAAACCCCCTTCCGCGGTACGAGCAGTACTTC
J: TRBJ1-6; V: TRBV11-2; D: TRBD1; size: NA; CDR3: CASSLSGGGQDPSPLHF; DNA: TGTGCCAGCAGCTTATCAGGGGGGGGACAGGACCCTTCACCCCTCCACTTT
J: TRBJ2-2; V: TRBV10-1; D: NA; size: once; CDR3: CASSERWGELFF; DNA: TGCGCCAGCAGTGAGAGGTGGGGGGAGCTGTTTTTT
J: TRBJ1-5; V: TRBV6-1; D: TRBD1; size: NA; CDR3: CASSQTGVSQPQHF; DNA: TGTGCCAGCAGCCAGACAGGGGTCAGCCAGCCCCAGCATTTT
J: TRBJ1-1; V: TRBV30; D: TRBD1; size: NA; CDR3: CAWSVGTGHEAFF; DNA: TGTGCCTGGAGTGTAGGGACAGGGCATGAAGCTTTCTTT
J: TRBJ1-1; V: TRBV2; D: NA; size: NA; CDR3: CARTRTVEAFF; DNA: TGTGCCAGGACAAGGACCGTTGAAGCTTTCTTT
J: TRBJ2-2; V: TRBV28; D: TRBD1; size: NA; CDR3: CASSSTGANTGELFF; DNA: TGTGCCAGCAGTTCGACAGGGGCGAACACCGGGGAGCTGTTTTTT
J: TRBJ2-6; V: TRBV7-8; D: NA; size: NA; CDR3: CASSLALTGANVLTF; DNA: TGTGCCAGCAGCTTAGCGCTGACTGGGGCCAACGTCCTGACTTTC
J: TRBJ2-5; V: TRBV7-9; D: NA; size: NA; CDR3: CASSPSRATQETQYF; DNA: TGTGCCAGCAGCCCGTCAAGGGCAACCCAAGAGACCCAGTACTTC
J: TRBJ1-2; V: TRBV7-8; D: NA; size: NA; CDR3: CASSLKAAANYGYTF; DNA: TGTGCCAGCAGCTTAAAGGCGGCCGCTAACTATGGCTACACCTTC
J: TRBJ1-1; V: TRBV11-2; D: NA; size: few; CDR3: CASSLAGLNTEAFF; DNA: TGTGCCAGCAGCTTGGCAGGACTGAACACTGAAGCTTTCTTT
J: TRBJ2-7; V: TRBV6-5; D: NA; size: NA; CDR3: CASSYAGGGYEQYF; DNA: TGTGCCAGCAGTTACGCAGGGGGAGGCTACGAGCAGTACTTC
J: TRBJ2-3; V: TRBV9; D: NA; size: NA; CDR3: CASSVRTRGTTDTQYF; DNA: TGTGCCAGCAGCGTACGTACGAGGGGTACCACAGATACGCAGTATTTT
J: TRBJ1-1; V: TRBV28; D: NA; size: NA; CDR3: CASSPSPNTEAFF; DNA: TGTGCCAGCAGTCCTAGCCCGAACACTGAAGCTTTCTTT
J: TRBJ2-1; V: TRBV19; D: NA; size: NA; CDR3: CASSILGNEQFF; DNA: TGTGCCAGTAGTATTTTGGGGAATGAGCAGTTCTTC
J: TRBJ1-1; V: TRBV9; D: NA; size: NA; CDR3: CASSVGAGAMNTEAFF; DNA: TGTGCCAGCAGCGTAGGGGCAGGGGCTATGAACACTGAAGCTTTCTTT
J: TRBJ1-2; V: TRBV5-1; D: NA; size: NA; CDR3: CASGGVRGYTF; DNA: TGCGCCAGCGGGGGGGTGAGAGGCTACACCTTC
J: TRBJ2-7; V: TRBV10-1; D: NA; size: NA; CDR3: CASSVRLLSGEQYF; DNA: TGCGCCAGCAGTGTAAGGCTTCTCTCGGGGGAGCAGTACTTC
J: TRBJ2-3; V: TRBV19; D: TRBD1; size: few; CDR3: CASSLLGQITDTQYF; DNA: TGTGCCAGTAGTCTCTTGGGACAGATTACAGATACGCAGTATTTT
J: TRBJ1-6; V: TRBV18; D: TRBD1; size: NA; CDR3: CASSQTGGANSPLHF; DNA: TGTGCCAGCTCACAGACAGGGGGGGCGAATTCACCCCTCCACTTT
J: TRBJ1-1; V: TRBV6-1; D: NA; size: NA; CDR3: CAIGLSKDTEAFF; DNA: TGTGCCATAGGACTCTCTAAAGACACTGAAGCTTTCTTT
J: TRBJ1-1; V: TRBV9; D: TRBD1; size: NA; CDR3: CASSVGTGGAFF; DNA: TGTGCCAGCAGCGTAGGGACAGGGGGAGCTTTCTTT
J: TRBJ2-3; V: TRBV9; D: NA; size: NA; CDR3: CASSVDRGGTQYF; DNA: TGTGCCAGCAGCGTAGATCGGGGCGGCACGCAGTATTTT
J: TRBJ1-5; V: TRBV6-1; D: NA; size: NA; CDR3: CASILSGDYQPQHF; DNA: TGTGCCAGCATTCTTTCAGGGGACTATCAGCCCCAGCATTTT
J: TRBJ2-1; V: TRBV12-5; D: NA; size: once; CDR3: CASGLEGISSYNEQFF; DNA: TGTGCTAGTGGTTTGGAGGGAATATCGTCCTACAATGAGCAGTTCTTC
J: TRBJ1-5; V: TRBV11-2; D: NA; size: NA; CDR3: CASSNQVGSNQPQHF; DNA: TGTGCCAGCAGTAACCAGGTGGGCAGCAATCAGCCCCAGCATTTT
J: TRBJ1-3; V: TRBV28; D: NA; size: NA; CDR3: CASSSDTPGNTIYF; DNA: TGTGCCAGCAGTTCTGACACTCCCGGAAACACCATATATTTT
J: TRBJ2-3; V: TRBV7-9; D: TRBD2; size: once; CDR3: CASSSRGGTDTQYF; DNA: TGTGCCAGCAGCTCCCGGGGGGGGACAGATACGCAGTATTTT
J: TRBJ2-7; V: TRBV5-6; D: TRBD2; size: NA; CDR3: CASSVTSGGFYEQYF; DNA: TGTGCCAGCAGCGTGACTAGCGGGGGTTTCTACGAGCAGTACTTC
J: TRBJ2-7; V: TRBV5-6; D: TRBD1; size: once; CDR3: CASSFPGTGTYEQYF; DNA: TGTGCCAGCAGCTTCCCCGGGACAGGGACCTACGAGCAGTACTTC
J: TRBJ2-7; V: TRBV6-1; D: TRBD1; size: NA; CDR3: CVSSGDRGVDEQYF; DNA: TGTGTCAGCAGTGGGGACAGGGGGGTTGACGAGCAGTACTTC
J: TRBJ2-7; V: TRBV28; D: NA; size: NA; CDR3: CASSWKGEQYF; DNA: TGTGCCAGCAGTTGGAAGGGGGAGCAGTACTTC